Below are 3 T cell receptor beta chains sequenced from a single sample in a study of beta chain features in type 1 diabetes. Reverse transcribing all isolated RNA meant expressed TCRB transcripts were sequenced. Clones were sequenced by immunoSEQ multiplex PCR, and TCRdb holds only the in-frame ones, with some missing. In the table there are 810,000 or so clones, roughly a sixth of which are singletons. The specimen sequenced was naive CD4+ T cells from blood. These receptors all come from a young woman in good health.

This clone was observed a handful of times. The chain links TRBV5-6 to TRBJ2-3; 13 nucleotides agree with TRBD2. Germline V gives CDR1 SGHDT, CDR2 YYEEEE. The V gene end was trimmed by 2 bases and the J gene end by 5 bases; junction bases not matched to a gene: 8. The CDR3 runs to 17 residues. CDR3 loop: CASSLRTSGRAGDTQYF. The CDR3 nucleotides read TGTGCCAGCAGCTTAAGAACTAGCGGGAGGGCCGGAGATACGCAGTATTTT.

There are a few counts of this clone. The chain employs TRBV4-3 and TRBJ1-2, with TRBD1 matching over 11 bases. The CDR3 totals 17 residues. Germline-derived CDR1 and CDR2 are LGHNA and YSLEER. Trimming removed 0 bases from V and 4 bases from J; junction bases left unmatched: 7. CDR3 bases: TGCGCCAGCAGCCAAGAACGGGGGGACAGGGGGATCTATGGCTACACCTTC. It is translated as CASSQERGDRGIYGYTF.

This rearrangement joins TRBV7-9 to TRBJ1-1; possibly TRBD1 for D (5 bases). Trimming shortened V by 1 base and J by 3 bases, and 9 bases separated the two germline ends. Per germline, CDR1 SEHNR and CDR2 FQNEAQ (reference sequence). The CDR3 has 14 residues. The CDR3 sequence is CASSLVGRDTEAFF. CDR3 nucleotides: TGTGCCAGCAGCTTAGTGGGGCGGGACACTGAAGCTTTCTTT.